Listed below are T cell receptor beta chains from one sample, sequenced in a study of long-term antiretroviral therapy in people with HIV. Libraries were prepared by immunoSEQ multiplex PCR; TCRdb keeps only in-frame clonotypes and omits some of them. Of about 18,000 clones in the sample, under 85% were seen once. The specimen comprised unsorted PBMCs, sampled 0.3 years after starting antiretroviral therapy. These receptors all come from a woman aged 45-65 years with HIV. CDR3s include the opening cysteine and the closing phenylalanine or tryptophan. A D gene is named only where the DNA matches it firmly. Only part of the rows carry a size: once, few, many, or a class if the clone is expanded.

d_gene: .
j_gene: TRBJ1-5
v_gene: TRBV5-5
abundance: medium-sized
CDR3aa: CASSRAGYNQPQHF
CDR3nt: TGTGCCAGCAGCCGGGCGGGTTACAATCAGCCCCAGCATTTT

d_gene: .
j_gene: TRBJ2-7
v_gene: TRBV19
abundance: .
CDR3aa: CASSIYGRDYEQYF
CDR3nt: TGTGCCAGTAGTATTTATGGCAGAGACTACGAGCAGTACTTC

d_gene: .
j_gene: TRBJ1-5
v_gene: TRBV19
abundance: few
CDR3aa: CASSRSGNQPQHF
CDR3nt: TGTGCCAGTAGCCGGTCAGGGAATCAGCCCCAGCATTTT

d_gene: TRBD1
j_gene: TRBJ1-2
v_gene: TRBV6-4
abundance: .
CDR3aa: CASSDLGQGRYTF
CDR3nt: TGTGCCAGCAGTGACTTGGGACAGGGCCGCTACACCTTC

d_gene: TRBD1
j_gene: TRBJ1-5
v_gene: TRBV5-6
abundance: .
CDR3aa: CASSFTGGNQPQHF
CDR3nt: TGTGCCAGCAGTTTTACAGGGGGCAATCAGCCCCAGCATTTT

d_gene: .
j_gene: TRBJ2-3
v_gene: TRBV19
abundance: .
CDR3aa: CASKIGGTDTQYF
CDR3nt: TGTGCCAGTAAGATTGGGGGTACAGATACGCAGTATTTT

d_gene: .
j_gene: TRBJ2-7
v_gene: TRBV28
abundance: .
CDR3aa: CASSLVRGGEQYF
CDR3nt: TGTGCCAGCAGTTTAGTCAGGGGGGGCGAGCAGTACTTC

d_gene: TRBD1
j_gene: TRBJ2-5
v_gene: TRBV5-4
abundance: .
CDR3aa: CASSLAPGQGETQYF
CDR3nt: TGTGCCAGCAGCTTGGCCCCGGGACAGGGTGAGACCCAGTACTTC

d_gene: .
j_gene: TRBJ2-7
v_gene: TRBV9
abundance: .
CDR3aa: CASSVASGEQYF
CDR3nt: TGTGCCAGCAGCGTAGCGTCCGGCGAGCAGTACTTC

d_gene: .
j_gene: TRBJ1-5
v_gene: TRBV27
abundance: .
CDR3aa: CASSLGLGNQPQHF
CDR3nt: TGTGCCAGCAGTTTAGGGCTTGGCAATCAGCCCCAGCATTTT

d_gene: TRBD2
j_gene: TRBJ2-2
v_gene: TRBV4-2
abundance: few
CDR3aa: CASSQGLAPGELFF
CDR3nt: TGTGCCAGCAGCCAAGGACTAGCTCCAGGGGAGCTGTTTTTT

d_gene: TRBD1
j_gene: TRBJ1-6
v_gene: TRBV5-1
abundance: .
CDR3aa: CASTRQGAENSPLHF
CDR3nt: TGCGCCAGCACCAGACAGGGGGCAGAAAATTCACCCCTCCACTTT

d_gene: .
j_gene: TRBJ2-3
v_gene: TRBV25-1
abundance: .
CDR3aa: CASSEYWRDRDTQYF
CDR3nt: TGTGCCAGCAGTGAATATTGGAGGGACCGGGATACGCAGTATTTT

d_gene: .
j_gene: TRBJ2-1
v_gene: TRBV19
abundance: medium-sized
CDR3aa: CASSIGGRANNEQFF
CDR3nt: TGTGCCAGTAGTATAGGTGGAAGGGCCAACAATGAGCAGTTCTTC

d_gene: .
j_gene: TRBJ1-6
v_gene: TRBV6-5
abundance: .
CDR3aa: CASSLTGSPLHF
CDR3nt: TGTGCCAGCAGCCTAACGGGGTCACCCCTCCACTTT